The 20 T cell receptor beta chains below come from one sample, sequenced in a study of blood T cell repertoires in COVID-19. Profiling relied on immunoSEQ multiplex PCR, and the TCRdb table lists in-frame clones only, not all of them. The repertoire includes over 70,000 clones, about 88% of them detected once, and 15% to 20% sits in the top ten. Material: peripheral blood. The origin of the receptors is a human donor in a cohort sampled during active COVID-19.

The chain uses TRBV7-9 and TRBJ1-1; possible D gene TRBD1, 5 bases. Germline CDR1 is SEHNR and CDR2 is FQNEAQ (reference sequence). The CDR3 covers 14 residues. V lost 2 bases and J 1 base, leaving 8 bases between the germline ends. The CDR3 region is CASSLQGGNTEAFF. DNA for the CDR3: TGTGCCAGCAGCTTACAGGGCGGGAACACTGAAGCTTTCTTT.

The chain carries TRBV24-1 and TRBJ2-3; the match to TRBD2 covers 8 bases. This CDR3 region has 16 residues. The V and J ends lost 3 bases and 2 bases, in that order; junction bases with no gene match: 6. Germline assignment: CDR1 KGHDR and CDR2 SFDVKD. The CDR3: CATSDPAGAPTDTQYF. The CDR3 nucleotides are TGTGCCACCAGTGATCCAGCGGGGGCCCCCACAGATACGCAGTATTTT.

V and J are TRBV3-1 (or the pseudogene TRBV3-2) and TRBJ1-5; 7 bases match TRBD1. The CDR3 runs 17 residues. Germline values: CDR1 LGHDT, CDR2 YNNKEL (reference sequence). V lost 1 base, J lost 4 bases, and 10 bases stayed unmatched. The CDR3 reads CASSQGGDRYTNQPQHF. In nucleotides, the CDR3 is TGTGCCAGCAGCCAAGGGGGGGACAGATATACAAATCAGCCCCAGCATTTT.

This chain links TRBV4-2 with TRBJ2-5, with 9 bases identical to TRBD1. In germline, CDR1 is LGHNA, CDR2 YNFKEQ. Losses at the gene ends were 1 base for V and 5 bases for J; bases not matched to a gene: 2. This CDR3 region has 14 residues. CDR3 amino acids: CASSQADRGETQYF. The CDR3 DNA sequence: TGTGCCAGCAGCCAAGCTGACAGGGGGGAGACCCAGTACTTC.

The CDR3, as DNA: TGTGCCACCAGAGAAACAGGGGGCACCGGGGAGCTGTTTTTT. Residues: CATRETGGTGELFF. V is TRBV24-1 and J is TRBJ2-2; 8 bases match TRBD1. The CDR3 loop spans 14 amino acids. Germline CDR1 and CDR2: KGHDR and SFDVKD. Trimming took 7 bases from V and 4 from J; bases not matched to a gene: 4.

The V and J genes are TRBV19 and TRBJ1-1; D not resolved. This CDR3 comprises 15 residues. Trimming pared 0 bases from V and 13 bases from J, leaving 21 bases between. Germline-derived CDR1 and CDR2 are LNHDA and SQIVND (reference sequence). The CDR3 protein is CASSIDPSTRGNVFF. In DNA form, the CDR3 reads TGTGCCAGTAGTATAGACCCCTCAACACGAGGAAACGTTTTCTTT. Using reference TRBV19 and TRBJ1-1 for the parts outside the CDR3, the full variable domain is DGGITQSPKYLFRKEGQNVTLSCEQNLNHDAMYWYRQDPGQGLRLIYYSQIVNDFQKGDIAEGYSVSREKKESFPLTVTSAQKNPTAFYLCASSIDPSTRGNVFFGQGTRLTVV.

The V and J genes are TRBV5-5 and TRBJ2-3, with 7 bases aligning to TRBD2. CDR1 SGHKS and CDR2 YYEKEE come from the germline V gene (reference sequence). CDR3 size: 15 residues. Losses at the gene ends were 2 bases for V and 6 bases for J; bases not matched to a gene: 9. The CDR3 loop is CASSFRREGRDTQYF. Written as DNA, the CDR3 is TGTGCCAGCAGCTTCAGGAGGGAGGGGCGCGATACGCAGTATTTT.

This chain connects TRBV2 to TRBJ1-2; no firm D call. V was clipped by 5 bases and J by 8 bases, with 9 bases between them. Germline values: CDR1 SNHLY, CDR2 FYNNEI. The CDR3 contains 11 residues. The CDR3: CASSPPVGYTF. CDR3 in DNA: TGTGCCAGCAGTCCACCGGTCGGCTACACCTTC.

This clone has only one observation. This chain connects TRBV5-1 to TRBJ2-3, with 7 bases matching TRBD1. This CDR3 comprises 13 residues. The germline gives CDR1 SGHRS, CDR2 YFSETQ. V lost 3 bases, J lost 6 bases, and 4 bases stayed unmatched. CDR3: CASSWTGADTQYF. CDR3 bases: TGCGCCAGCAGCTGGACAGGTGCGGATACGCAGTATTTT.

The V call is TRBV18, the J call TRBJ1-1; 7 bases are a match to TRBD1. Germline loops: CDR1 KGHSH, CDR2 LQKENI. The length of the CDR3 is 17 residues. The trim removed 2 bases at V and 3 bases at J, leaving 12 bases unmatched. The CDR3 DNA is TGTGCCAGCTCACCATTCGATACAGGGGTTCGGCACACTGAAGCTTTCTTT. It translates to CASSPFDTGVRHTEAFF. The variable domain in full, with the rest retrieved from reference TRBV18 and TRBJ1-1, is NAGVMQNPRHLVRRRGQEARLRCSPMKGHSHVYWYRQLPEEGLKFMVYLQKENIIDESGMPKERFSAEFPKEGPSILRIQQVVRGDSAAYFCASSPFDTGVRHTEAFFGQGTRLTVV.

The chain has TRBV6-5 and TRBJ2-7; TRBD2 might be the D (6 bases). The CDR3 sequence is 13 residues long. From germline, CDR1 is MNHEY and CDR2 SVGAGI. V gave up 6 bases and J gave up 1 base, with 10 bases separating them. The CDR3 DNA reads TGTGCCAGCAGGGCTAGCGCTTCCTACGAGCAGTACTTC. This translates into CASRASASYEQYF.

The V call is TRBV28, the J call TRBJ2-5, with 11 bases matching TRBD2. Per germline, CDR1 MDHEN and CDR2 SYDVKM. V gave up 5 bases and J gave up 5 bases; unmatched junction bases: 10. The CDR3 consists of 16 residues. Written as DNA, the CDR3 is TGTGCCAGCAGTCGAATGGGACTAGCGGAGGGGGAGACCCAGTACTTC. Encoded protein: CASSRMGLAEGETQYF. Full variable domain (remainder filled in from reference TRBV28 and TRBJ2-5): DVKVTQSSRYLVKRTGEKVFLECVQDMDHENMFWYRQDPGLGLRLIYFSYDVKMKEKGDIPEGYSVSREKKERFSLILESASTNQTSMYLCASSRMGLAEGETQYFGPGTRLLVL.

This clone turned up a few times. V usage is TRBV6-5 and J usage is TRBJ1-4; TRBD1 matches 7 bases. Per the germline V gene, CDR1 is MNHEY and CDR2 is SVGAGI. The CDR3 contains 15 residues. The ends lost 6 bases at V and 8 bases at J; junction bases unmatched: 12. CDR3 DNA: TGTGCCAGCAGCAGCAAACAGGGGCCCCGGGAAAAACTGTTTTTT. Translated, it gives CASSSKQGPREKLFF.

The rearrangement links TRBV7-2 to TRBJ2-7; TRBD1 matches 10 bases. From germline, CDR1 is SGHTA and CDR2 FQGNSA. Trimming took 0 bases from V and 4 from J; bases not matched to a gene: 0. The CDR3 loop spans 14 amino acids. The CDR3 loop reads CASSLAGQGYEQYF. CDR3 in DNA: TGTGCCAGCAGCTTAGCGGGACAGGGGTACGAGCAGTACTTC.

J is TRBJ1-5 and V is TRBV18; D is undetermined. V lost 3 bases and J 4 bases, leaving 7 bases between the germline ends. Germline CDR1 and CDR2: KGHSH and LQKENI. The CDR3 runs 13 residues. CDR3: CASSPEVNQPQHF. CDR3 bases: TGTGCCAGCTCACCGGAGGTGAATCAGCCCCAGCATTTT.

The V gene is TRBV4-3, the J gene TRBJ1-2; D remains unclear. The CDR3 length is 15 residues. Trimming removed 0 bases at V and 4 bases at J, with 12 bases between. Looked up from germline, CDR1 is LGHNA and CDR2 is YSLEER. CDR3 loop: CASSQDEGWGYGYTF. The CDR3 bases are TGCGCCAGCAGCCAAGATGAGGGCTGGGGCTATGGCTACACCTTC.

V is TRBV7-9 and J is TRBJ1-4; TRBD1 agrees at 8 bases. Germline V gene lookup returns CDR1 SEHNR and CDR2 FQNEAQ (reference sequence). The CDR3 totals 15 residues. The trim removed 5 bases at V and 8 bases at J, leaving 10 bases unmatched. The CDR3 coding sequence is TGTGCCAGCAGCACCAGCCAGGGGGCTGGGGAAAAACTGTTTTTT. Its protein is CASSTSQGAGEKLFF.

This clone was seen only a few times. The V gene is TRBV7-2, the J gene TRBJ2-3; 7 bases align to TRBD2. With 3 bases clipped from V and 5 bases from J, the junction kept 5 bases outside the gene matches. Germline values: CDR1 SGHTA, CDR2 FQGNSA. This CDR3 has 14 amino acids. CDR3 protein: CASSFAGEVDTQYF. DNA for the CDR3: TGTGCCAGCAGCTTTGCGGGGGAGGTAGATACGCAGTATTTT. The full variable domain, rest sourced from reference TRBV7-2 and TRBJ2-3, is GAGVSQSPSNKVTEKGKDVELRCDPISGHTALYWYRQSLGQGLEFLIYFQGNSAPDKSGLPSDRFSAERTGGSVSTLTIQRTQQEDSAVYLCASSFAGEVDTQYFGPGTRLTVL.

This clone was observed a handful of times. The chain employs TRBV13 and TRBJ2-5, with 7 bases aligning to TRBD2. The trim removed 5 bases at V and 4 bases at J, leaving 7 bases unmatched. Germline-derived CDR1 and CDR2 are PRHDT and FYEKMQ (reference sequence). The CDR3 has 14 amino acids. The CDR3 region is CASSPGRRGETQYF. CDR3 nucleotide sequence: TGTGCCAGCAGCCCCGGGAGGCGGGGAGAGACCCAGTACTTC.

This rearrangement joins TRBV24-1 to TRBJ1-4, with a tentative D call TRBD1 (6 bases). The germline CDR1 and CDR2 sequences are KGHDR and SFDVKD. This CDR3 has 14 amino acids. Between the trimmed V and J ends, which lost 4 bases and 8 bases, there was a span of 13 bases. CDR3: CATSEGTRGEKLFF. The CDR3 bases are TGTGCCACCAGTGAGGGGACAAGAGGGGAAAAACTGTTTTTT.